Presented here are 17 T cell receptor beta chains from one specimen sequenced in a study of T-cell reconstitution after alpha-beta-depleted transplantation in children. The TCRbeta library incorporated unique molecular identifiers. Via MiXCR, TCRdb re-called the PCR reads, giving one row per CDR3 protein. The data contain some 240,000 distinct CDR3 sequences, 12% of them singletons. This sample comprised PBMCs from the stem cell graft donor, obtained from the stem cell graft. The receptors come from a human donor who donated a stem cell graft to a child with acute lymphoblastic leukemia.

There are many counts of this clonotype. The V gene is TRBV5-1, the J gene TRBJ2-2; 8 positions match TRBD1. The CDR3 sequence is 16 residues long. CDR1 is SGHRS, CDR2 YFSETQ, per germline. With 4 bases clipped from V and 1 base from J, the junction kept 6 bases outside the gene matches. The CDR3 coding sequence is TGCGCCAGCAGCCAATGGACAGGGCTGAACACCGGGGAGCTGTTTTTT. It codes for CASSQWTGLNTGELFF.

This clonotype appeared many times. This rearrangement joins TRBV30 to TRBJ1-1; TRBD1 agrees at 8 bases. The CDR3 has 12 residues. Germline CDR1 reads GTSNPN; CDR2 reads SVGIG (reference sequence). The J segment lost 10 bases and the V segment lost 0 bases, leaving 4 bases of the junction unmatched. CDR3 coding DNA: TGTGCCTGGAGTGTCCTCAGGGGGCCAGCTTTCTTT. Protein product: CAWSVLRGPAFF.

V usage is TRBV7-2 and J usage is TRBJ1-1; D is uncertain. CDR3 length: 13 residues. V shed 5 bases and J shed 6 bases, with 13 bases lying between them. Looked up from germline, CDR1 is SGHTA and CDR2 is FQGNSA. In nucleotides, the CDR3 is TGTGCCAGCAGCCGGGAGGGAGGATCTGAAGCTTTCTTT. Translated: CASSREGGSEAFF.

This clonotype was found many times. The chain recombines TRBV21-1 with TRBJ1-6; the table calls TRBD1, which could not be checked here. TRBV21-1 is a documented pseudogene. This CDR3 region has 16 residues. The CDR3 protein is CASSNGGHFYNSPLHF. CDR3 DNA: TGTGCCAGCAGCAATGGAGGACATTTCTATAATTCACCCCTCCACTTT.

Worth noting for this clonotype: A much more abundant neighbour one base away suggests this may be a read error. V and J are TRBV5-5 and TRBJ2-1, with TRBD1 as a possible D gene (5 bases). The germline V gene encodes CDR1 SGHKS and CDR2 YYEKEE (reference sequence). This CDR3 is 13 amino acids long. The CDR3 loop reads CASSLEQGNGQFF. The DNA for the CDR3 is TGTGCCAGCAGCTTGGAGCAGGGAAATGGGCAGTTCTTC.

This clonotype was recorded many times. The V and J genes are TRBV19 and TRBJ1-4, with TRBD1 matching over 12 bases. Germline CDR1 is LNHDA and CDR2 is SQIVND (reference sequence). The CDR3 runs to 17 residues. V lost 5 bases, J lost 5 bases, and 9 bases stayed unmatched. The chain's CDR3 is CASSLGTGGRSNEKLFF. In DNA form, the CDR3 reads TGTGCCAGTAGTCTCGGGACAGGGGGCAGATCGAATGAAAAACTGTTTTTT.

This clonotype was found many times. The chain has TRBV4-2 and TRBJ2-7; weak D call: TRBD2 (5 bases). The V end lost 0 bases, the J end lost 4 bases, and 16 bases lay between the germline ends. This CDR3 spans 16 amino acids. Germline CDR1 reads LGHNA; CDR2 reads YNFKEQ. The CDR3 nucleotides read TGTGCCAGCAGCCAAGAGTCGCCGAGAGGGATTTACGAGCAGTACTTC. This sequence encodes CASSQESPRGIYEQYF.

The sample holds many counts of this clonotype. This rearrangement joins TRBV20-1 to TRBJ1-5, with D hard to call. Germline CDR1 and CDR2: DFQATT and SNEGSKA (reference sequence). This CDR3 region has 14 residues. V was cut by 3 bases and J by 0 bases, with 9 bases left in between. CDR3 residues: CSARTFYSNQPQHF. The CDR3 bases are TGCAGTGCTAGGACCTTTTATAGCAATCAGCCCCAGCATTTT.

This clonotype was counted ten times or more. The chain uses TRBV12-3 or TRBV12-4 and TRBJ1-4; D is possibly TRBD1 (6 bases). This CDR3 comprises 15 residues. V lost 7 bases and J 5 bases, leaving 17 bases between the germline ends. The CDR3 sequence: CASIASGGQNEKLFF. The CDR3 DNA follows: TGTGCCAGCATCGCCTCAGGTGGACAGAATGAAAAACTGTTTTTT.

This clonotype was seen at least ten times. The J gene is TRBJ1-5, the V gene TRBV7-9; D gene uncertain. The CDR3 covers 12 residues. Looked up from germline, CDR1 is SEHNR and CDR2 is FQNEAQ (reference sequence). Between the trimmed V and J ends, which lost 5 bases and 4 bases, there was a span of 6 bases. CDR3 loop: CASSPPNQPQHF. The CDR3 DNA sequence: TGTGCCAGCAGCCCGCCTAATCAGCCCCAGCATTTT.

This clonotype appeared many times. This chain links TRBV28 with TRBJ2-2; TRBD2 matches at 9 bases. Trimming removed 7 bases from V and 6 bases from J; junction bases left unmatched: 6. Germline V gene lookup returns CDR1 MDHEN and CDR2 SYDVKM. CDR3 length: 14 amino acids. DNA for the CDR3: TGTGCCAGCACACCACTAGCGGGCCCCGGGGAGCTGTTTTTT. This codes for CASTPLAGPGELFF.

Concerning this clonotype: A much larger clone differs by one base, so this may be a read error. This chain links TRBV11-2 with TRBJ2-7; possible D gene TRBD1, 6 bases. Looked up from germline, CDR1 is SGHAT and CDR2 is FQNNGV. The CDR3 has 15 amino acids. Trimming shortened V by 3 bases and J by 1 base, and 13 bases separated the two germline ends. The CDR3 protein is CASSFTGKQSYEQYF. The CDR3 DNA reads TGTGCCAGCAGCTTTACAGGGAAACAATCCTACGAGCAGTACTTC.

The chain carries TRBV19 and TRBJ2-2, with D unclear. The CDR3 loop spans 14 amino acids. Trimming shortened V by 2 bases and J by 1 base, and 5 bases separated the two germline ends. Germline V lookup: CDR1 LNHDA, CDR2 SQIVND (reference sequence). The CDR3 loop is CASSIKGNTGELFF. The CDR3 nucleotides are TGTGCCAGTAGTATAAAGGGGAACACCGGGGAGCTGTTTTTT. Supplemented by reference TRBV19 and TRBJ2-2, the full variable domain reads DGGITQSPKYLFRKEGQNVTLSCEQNLNHDAMYWYRQDPGQGLRLIYYSQIVNDFQKGDIAEGYSVSREKKESFPLTVTSAQKNPTAFYLCASSIKGNTGELFFGEGSRLTVL.

This clonotype was observed at least ten times. CDR3 DNA: TGTGCCAGCAGTCCGCCGGGGTACGAGCAGTACTTC. Translating gives CASSPPGYEQYF. The chain couples TRBV28 to TRBJ2-7; D might be TRBD2 (5 bases). This CDR3 contains 12 residues. Germline V lookup: CDR1 MDHEN, CDR2 SYDVKM. The V end lost 5 bases, the J end lost 4 bases, and 9 bases lay between the germline ends.

This clonotype was found many times. V and J are TRBV7-9 and TRBJ2-7, with D possibly matching TRBD1 (5 bases). The CDR3 runs to 15 residues. Germline V CDR1 and CDR2: SEHNR, FQNEAQ (reference sequence). V lost 1 base and J 11 bases, leaving 21 bases between the germline ends. The CDR3 coding sequence is TGTGCCAGCAGCTTAGTCCCCCAGGGTAGATATGCGGAGTACTTC. Residues: CASSLVPQGRYAEYF.

The sample holds many counts of this clonotype. This chain links TRBV29-1 with TRBJ1-1, with 7 bases lining up with TRBD1. Germline V gene data show CDR1 as SQVTM and CDR2 as ANQGSEA. The junction had 7 bases not matched to a gene; V was cut back by 3 bases and J by 3 bases. The CDR3 is 14 residues long. CDR3 DNA sequence: TGCAGCGTTGAGAAGGGGGCTCGGGACACTGAAGCTTTCTTT. It translates to CSVEKGARDTEAFF.

This clonotype has just a few counts. The chain links TRBV7-9 to TRBJ1-6; TRBD1 matches 10 bases. V shed 6 bases and J 8 bases; nucleotides not matched to a gene: 4. The CDR3 has 14 residues. In germline, CDR1 is SEHNR, CDR2 FQNEAQ (reference sequence). The CDR3 region is CASRTGTGDSPLHF. The CDR3 nucleotides read TGTGCCAGCAGGACCGGGACAGGGGATTCACCCCTCCACTTT.